The text below deals with one TCR beta chain. These data are taken from a study of blood T cell repertoires in COVID-19. Across the whole study: The analysed material was cDNA or gDNA that came from T cells, B-cell-depleted T cells, or PBMCs.

The study recruited people aged roughly 18 to 100 years across 20 to 30 US areas. Clones were read by immunoSEQ multiplex PCR, and TCRdb kept only the in-frame ones, dropping some. This table has some 150,000 clones, 70% to 90% appearing once. V gave up 3 bases and J gave up 9 bases; unmatched junction bases: 8. The CDR3 runs 14 residues. Germline V gives CDR1 LGHDT, CDR2 YNNKEL (reference sequence). V usage is TRBV3-1 (or the pseudogene TRBV3-2) and J usage is TRBJ2-1, with TRBD1 identical over 7 bases. Sequenced input: PBMCs or T cells enriched from blood (not recorded which). This receptor was obtained from a woman aged 18-29 years who had recovered from COVID-19. CDR3 residues: CASSQVTGKGEQFF. The CDR3, as DNA: TGTGCCAGCAGCCAGGTGACAGGGAAGGGTGAGCAGTTCTTC.